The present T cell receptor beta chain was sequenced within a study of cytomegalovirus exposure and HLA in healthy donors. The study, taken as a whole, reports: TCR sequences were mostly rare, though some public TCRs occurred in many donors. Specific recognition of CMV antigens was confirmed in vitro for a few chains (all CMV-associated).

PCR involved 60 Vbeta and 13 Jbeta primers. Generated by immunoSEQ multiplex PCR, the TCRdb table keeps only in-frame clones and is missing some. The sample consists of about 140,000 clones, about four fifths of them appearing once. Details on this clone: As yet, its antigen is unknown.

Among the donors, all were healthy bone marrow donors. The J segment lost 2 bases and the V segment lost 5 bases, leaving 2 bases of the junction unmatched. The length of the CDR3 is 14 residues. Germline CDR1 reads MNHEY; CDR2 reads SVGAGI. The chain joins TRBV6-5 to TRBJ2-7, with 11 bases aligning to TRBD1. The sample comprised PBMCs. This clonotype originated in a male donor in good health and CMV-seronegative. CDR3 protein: CASSPGQGAYEQYF. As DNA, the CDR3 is TGTGCCAGCAGTCCGGGACAGGGGGCCTACGAGCAGTACTTC.